This T cell receptor (beta chain) is from a study of CD8 T cells in Susac syndrome. Concerning this clonotype itself: What it binds is unknown.

RNA amounts of about 0.45 to 1 ug underwent reverse transcription with random hexamers. Amplification of TCR beta CDR3 was carried out by immunoSEQ multiplex PCR, which covered 54 Vbeta and 13 Jbeta segments. TCRdb reanalysed the immunoSEQ multiplex PCR reads using MiXCR and keeps one entry per CDR3 protein. Of around 80,000 distinct CDR3 sequences in the sample, roughly 92% were seen once. This CDR3 contains 13 residues. Trimming removed 6 bases from V and 4 bases from J; junction bases left unmatched: 4. The V gene's germline CDR1 is KGHDR and CDR2 SFDVKD. Study conclusions and caveats: In total CD8+ repertoires, over 15 Susac-specific public clones were found, and CD8+ TEMRA repertoires had about five.

Patients with Susac syndrome showed fulfilment of recently defined diagnostic criteria for definite or probable disease. V gene TRBV24-1 combines with J gene TRBJ1-2; 7 bases line up with TRBD1. This clonotype originated in a human donor with Susac syndrome. Sequencing used CD8+ T cells from PBMCs. CDR3 nucleotides: TGTGCCACCAGTCAGGGGGGAGCCTATGGCTACACCTTC. Encoded protein: CATSQGGAYGYTF.